Included here is one T cell receptor (beta chain) sequence, with context. Sequencing used immunoSEQ multiplex PCR; TCRdb keeps in-frame clones, though not all of them. The sample shows 650,000 to 800,000 clones, around 70% of them seen only once. These data are taken from a study of shared clonotypes between healthy human individuals. The CDR3 length is 16 residues. Trimming shortened V by 3 bases and J by 0 bases, and 14 bases separated the two germline ends. CDR1 SEHNR and CDR2 FQNEAQ come from the germline V gene (reference sequence). Donors were Caucasian adults residing in Nashville, Tennessee, USA.

Sequencing was carried out using memory CD4+ T cells sorted from blood. Described subset: CD45RA-negative fraction. The sequence derives from a woman aged 25 to 39 in good health. The chain is built from TRBV7-9 and TRBJ1-1, with a tentative D call TRBD1 (5 bases). The CDR3, as DNA: TGTGCCAGCAGCTTCTACGGGGGGTTCATGAACACTGAAGCTTTCTTT. Protein sequence: CASSFYGGFMNTEAFF.